Following are 5 T cell receptor beta chains from one sample sequenced in a study of T cells in Graves' hyperthyroidism and ophthalmopathy. TCR beta CDR3 regions were amplified from RNA. The HTBI primer set was used in a first-round RT-PCR of the TCR CDR3. TCRdb re-analysed the multiplex PCR reads in MiXCR, keeping a single row per CDR3 protein. The sample yields 800,000 or so distinct CDR3 sequences, 38% seen once. Sequencing was carried out using blood. The receptors were sampled from a man aged 18 to 35 with Graves' hyperthyroidism.

This clonotype appeared once. The chain couples TRBV20-1 to TRBJ1-1; D is unclear. Between the trimmed V and J ends, which lost 1 base and 1 base, there was a span of 10 bases. Per germline, CDR1 DFQATT and CDR2 SNEGSKA (reference sequence). There are 14 residues in the CDR3. CDR3 DNA: TGCAGTGCTAGAGCGGGAGAAGAGAACACTGAAGCTTTCTTT. This codes for CSARAGEENTEAFF.

In this sample, this clonotype turned up many times. The CDR3 sequence is CASSLLDGNTEAFF. The DNA of the CDR3 is TGTGCCAGCAGCTTATTGGACGGGAACACTGAAGCTTTCTTT. The chain couples TRBV7-9 to TRBJ1-1; no definite D call. CDR1 SEHNR and CDR2 FQNEAQ come from the germline V gene (reference sequence). The CDR3 has 14 residues. V was pared by 2 bases and J by 1 base, with 8 bases between.

The sample holds many counts of this clonotype. The gene calls are TRBV7-9 and TRBJ1-4, with 9 nucleotides matching TRBD1. V lost 5 bases, J lost 13 bases, and 17 bases stayed unmatched. There are 16 residues in the CDR3. Germline V CDR1 and CDR2: SEHNR, FQNEAQ (reference sequence). CDR3 protein: CASSDGIGTGLTGLFF. The CDR3 nucleotides read TGTGCCAGCAGCGACGGAATCGGGACAGGGCTTACGGGACTGTTTTTT.

There are many counts of this clonotype. This chain joins TRBV29-1 and TRBJ2-5; D may be TRBD2 (6 bases). The V gene lost 1 base and the J gene lost 5 bases, with 8 bases spanning the gap. From germline, CDR1 is SQVTM and CDR2 ANQGSEA. The CDR3 has 12 amino acids. CDR3 coding DNA: TGCAGCGTTGAAGCTAGCGTTGAGACCCAGTACTTC. The encoded protein is CSVEASVETQYF.

This clonotype came up many times. The chain is built from TRBV20-1 and TRBJ1-2; D ambiguous. V dropped 6 bases and J dropped 7 bases, with 12 bases sitting between them. The germline V gene encodes CDR1 DFQATT and CDR2 SNEGSKA (reference sequence). This CDR3 has 11 residues. As DNA, the CDR3 is TGCAGTGCCGCCCCCCGAGGTGGCTACACCTTC. Amino acids: CSAAPRGGYTF.